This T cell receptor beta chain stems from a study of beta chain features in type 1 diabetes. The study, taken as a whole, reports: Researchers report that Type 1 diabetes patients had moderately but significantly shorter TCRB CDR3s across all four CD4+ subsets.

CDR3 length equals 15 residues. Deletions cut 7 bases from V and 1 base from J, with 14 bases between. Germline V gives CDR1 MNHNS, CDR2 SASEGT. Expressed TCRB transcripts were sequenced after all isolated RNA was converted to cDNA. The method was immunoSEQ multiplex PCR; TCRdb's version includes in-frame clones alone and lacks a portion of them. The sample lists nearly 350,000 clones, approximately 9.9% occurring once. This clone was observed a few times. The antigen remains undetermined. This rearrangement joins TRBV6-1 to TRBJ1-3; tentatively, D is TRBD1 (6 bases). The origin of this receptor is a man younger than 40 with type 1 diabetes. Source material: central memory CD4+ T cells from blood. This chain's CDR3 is CASTEHQGSGNTIYF. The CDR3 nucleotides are TGTGCCAGCACCGAACACCAGGGGTCTGGAAACACCATATATTTT.